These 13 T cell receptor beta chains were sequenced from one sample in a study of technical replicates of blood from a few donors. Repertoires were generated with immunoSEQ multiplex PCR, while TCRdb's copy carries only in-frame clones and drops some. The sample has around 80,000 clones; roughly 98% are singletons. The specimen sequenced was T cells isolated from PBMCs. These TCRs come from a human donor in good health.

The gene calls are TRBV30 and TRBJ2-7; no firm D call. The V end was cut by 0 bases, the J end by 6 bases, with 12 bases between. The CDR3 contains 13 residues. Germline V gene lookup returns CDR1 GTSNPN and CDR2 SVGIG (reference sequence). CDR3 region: CAWSVRLLIEQYF. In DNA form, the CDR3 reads TGTGCCTGGAGTGTACGACTCCTGATCGAGCAGTACTTC.

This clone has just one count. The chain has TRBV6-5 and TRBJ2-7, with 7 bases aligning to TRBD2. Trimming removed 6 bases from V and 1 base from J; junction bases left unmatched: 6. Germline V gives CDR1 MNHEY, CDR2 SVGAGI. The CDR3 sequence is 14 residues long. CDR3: CASRPSGPSYEQYF. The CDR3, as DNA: TGTGCCAGCAGACCTAGCGGACCATCCTACGAGCAGTACTTC.

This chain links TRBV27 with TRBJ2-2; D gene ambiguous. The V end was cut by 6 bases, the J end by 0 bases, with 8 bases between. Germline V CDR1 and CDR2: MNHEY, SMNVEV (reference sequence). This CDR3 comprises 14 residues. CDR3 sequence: CASSPSSNTGELFF. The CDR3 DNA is TGTGCCAGCAGCCCCTCTTCGAACACCGGGGAGCTGTTTTTT.

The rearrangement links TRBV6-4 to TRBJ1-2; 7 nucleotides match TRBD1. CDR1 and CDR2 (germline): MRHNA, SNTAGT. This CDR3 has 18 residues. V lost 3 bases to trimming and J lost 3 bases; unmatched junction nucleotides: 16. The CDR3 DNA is TGTGCCAGCAGTGAAAAACCGGGACAGCGGACGGGGCACTATGGCTACACCTTC. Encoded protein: CASSEKPGQRTGHYGYTF.

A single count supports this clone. The CDR3 DNA is TGTGCCAGCAGCACCGGGGGCAATGAGCAGTTCTTC. Translating gives CASSTGGNEQFF. The chain combines TRBV7-9 with TRBJ2-1; TRBD2 might be the D (6 bases). Trimming removed 5 bases from V and 6 bases from J, with 8 bases in between. The CDR3 runs to 12 residues. Per the germline V gene, CDR1 is SEHNR and CDR2 is FQNEAQ (reference sequence).

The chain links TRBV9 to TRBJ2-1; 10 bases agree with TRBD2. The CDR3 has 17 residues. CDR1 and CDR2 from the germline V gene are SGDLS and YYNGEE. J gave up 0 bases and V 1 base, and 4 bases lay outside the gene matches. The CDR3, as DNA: TGTGCCAGCAGCGTAAGCGGGAGGGCCCCCTCCTACAATGAGCAGTTCTTC. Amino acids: CASSVSGRAPSYNEQFF.

CDR3 residues: CASSLGPGVSGYTF. The CDR3, as DNA: TGTGCCAGCAGCTTAGGCCCGGGGGTGAGTGGCTACACCTTC. V usage is TRBV7-9 and J usage is TRBJ1-2; possibly TRBD1 for D (5 bases). The length of the CDR3 is 14 residues. Germline CDR1 reads SEHNR; CDR2 reads FQNEAQ (reference sequence). Deletions cut 1 base from V and 7 bases from J, with 13 bases between.

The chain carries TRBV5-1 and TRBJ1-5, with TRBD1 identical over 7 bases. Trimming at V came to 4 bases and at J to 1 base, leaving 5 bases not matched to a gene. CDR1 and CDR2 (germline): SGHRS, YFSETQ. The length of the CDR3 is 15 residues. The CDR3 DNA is TGCGCCAGCAGCGTTTCGACAGGGAGCAATCAGCCCCAGCATTTT. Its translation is CASSVSTGSNQPQHF.

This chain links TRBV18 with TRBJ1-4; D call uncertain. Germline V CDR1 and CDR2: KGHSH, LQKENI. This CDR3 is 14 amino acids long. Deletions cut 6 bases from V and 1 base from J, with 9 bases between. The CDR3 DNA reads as TGTGCCAGCTCCCCGTACGGAACTAATGAAAAACTGTTTTTT. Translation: CASSPYGTNEKLFF.

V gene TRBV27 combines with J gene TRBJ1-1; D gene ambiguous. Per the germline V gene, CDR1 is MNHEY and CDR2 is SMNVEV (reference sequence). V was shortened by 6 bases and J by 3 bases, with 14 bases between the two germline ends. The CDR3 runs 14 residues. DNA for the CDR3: TGTGCCAGCAGACCTTCTAAGCCGGACACTGAAGCTTTCTTT. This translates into CASRPSKPDTEAFF.

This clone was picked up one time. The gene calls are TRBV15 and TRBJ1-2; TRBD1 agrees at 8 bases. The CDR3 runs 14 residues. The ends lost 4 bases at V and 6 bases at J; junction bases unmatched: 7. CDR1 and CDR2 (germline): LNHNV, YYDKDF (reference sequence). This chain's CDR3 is CATSIWTGRDGYTF. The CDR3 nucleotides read TGTGCCACCAGCATCTGGACAGGGAGGGATGGCTACACCTTC.

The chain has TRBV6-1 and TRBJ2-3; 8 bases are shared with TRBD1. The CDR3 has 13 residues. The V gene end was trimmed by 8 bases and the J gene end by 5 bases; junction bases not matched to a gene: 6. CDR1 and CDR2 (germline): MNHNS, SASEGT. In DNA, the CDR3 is TGTGCCAGCCGGCAGGGGGCAGTAGATACGCAGTATTTT. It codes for CASRQGAVDTQYF.

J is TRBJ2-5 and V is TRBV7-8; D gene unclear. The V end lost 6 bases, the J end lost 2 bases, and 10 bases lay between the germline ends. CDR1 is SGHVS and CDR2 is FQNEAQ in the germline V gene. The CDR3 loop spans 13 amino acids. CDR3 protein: CASRGGQQETQYF. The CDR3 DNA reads TGTGCCAGCAGGGGTGGGCAACAAGAGACCCAGTACTTC.